The 20 T cell receptor beta chains below come from one sample, sequenced in a study of blood T cell repertoires in COVID-19. The table came from immunoSEQ multiplex PCR; TCRdb's copy has only in-frame clones and leaves some out. The profile shows approximately 300,000 clones, 90% of them singletons. Sequences were obtained from PBMCs or T cells enriched from blood (not recorded which). The receptors shown here come from a young woman who had been exposed to COVID-19.

This rearrangement joins TRBV3-1 (or the pseudogene TRBV3-2) to TRBJ2-7; 8 bases are shared with TRBD2. V gave up 1 base and J gave up 5 bases; unmatched junction bases: 16. Looked up from germline, CDR1 is LGHDT and CDR2 is YNNKEL (reference sequence). The CDR3 has 18 amino acids. For the CDR3, the DNA is TGTGCCAGCAGCCAAGTCGGCGCAGCGGGGGCCGACCGGCACGAGCAGTACTTC. It specifies CASSQVGAAGADRHEQYF.

The V call is TRBV4-1, the J call TRBJ2-7, with 7 bases identical to TRBD1. Germline V lookup: CDR1 MGHRA, CDR2 YSYEKL. The CDR3 loop spans 17 amino acids. With V trimmed by 1 base and J by 4 bases, 13 bases remained unmatched. CDR3 region: CASSQGQGNLRTYEQYF. The CDR3 nucleotides are TGCGCCAGCAGCCAAGGACAGGGAAATCTGAGGACTTACGAGCAGTACTTC.

The chain carries TRBV5-1 and TRBJ2-7; 8 bases agree with TRBD1. With V trimmed by 4 bases and J by 3 bases, 3 bases remained unmatched. CDR1 and CDR2 (germline): SGHRS, YFSETQ. The CDR3 is 13 amino acids. As DNA, the CDR3 is TGCGCCAGCAGCCCGGACAGGGACTACGAGCAGTACTTC. Protein product: CASSPDRDYEQYF.

This rearrangement joins TRBV21-1 to TRBJ1-1. TRBV21-1 is shown as a pseudogene. This CDR3 is built from 11 residues. The CDR3 sequence: CASPGSTEAFF. The CDR3 coding sequence is TGTGCCAGCCCGGGGAGCACTGAAGCTTTCTTT.

The chain is built from TRBV5-1 and TRBJ2-2; TRBD2 aligns across 8 bases. J lost 7 bases, V lost 0 bases, and 11 bases had no gene match. This CDR3 contains 17 residues. Germline V gives CDR1 SGHRS, CDR2 YFSETQ. DNA of the CDR3: TGCGCCAGCAGCTTGGGGCCAGCGGGGGTACCTGGCGGGGAGCTGTTTTTT. This codes for CASSLGPAGVPGGELFF.

As to this clone: Other nucleotide sequences in the sample specify the same CDR3. This chain joins TRBV12-3 or TRBV12-4 and TRBJ1-1, with 7 bases identical to TRBD1. CDR3 length: 12 amino acids. V trimming: 6 bases; J trimming: 8 bases; junction bases outside the gene matches: 6. This CDR3 is CASSPTGREAFF. CDR3 coding DNA: TGTGCCAGCAGCCCGACAGGGAGGGAAGCTTTCTTT.

The chain has TRBV5-1 and TRBJ1-2, with D uncertain. Trimming took 2 bases from V and 6 from J, leaving 14 bases between them. Germline CDR1 and CDR2: SGHRS and YFSETQ. The length of the CDR3 is 14 residues. The CDR3 DNA is TGCGCCAGCAGCTTAGCGGGTACCCTTGATGGCTACACCTTC. It translates to CASSLAGTLDGYTF.

The rearrangement links TRBV11-3 to TRBJ1-1, with TRBD1 as a possible D gene (5 bases). Germline assignment: CDR1 SGHNT and CDR2 YENEEA. Trimming left V 0 bases short and J 8 bases short, with 7 bases between. The length of the CDR3 is 12 residues. This chain's CDR3 is CASSLERGEAFF. The CDR3 nucleotides read TGTGCCAGCAGCTTAGAGCGGGGGGAAGCTTTCTTT.

The genes are TRBV19 and TRBJ1-3; D perhaps matches TRBD1 (5 bases). CDR3 length: 13 residues. Trimming cost V 5 bases and J 6 bases, with 11 bases left between them. Germline CDR1 reads LNHDA; CDR2 reads SQIVND (reference sequence). In nucleotides, the CDR3 is TGTGCCAGTAGTCCCCGACAGACAAACACCATATATTTT. Its protein product is CASSPRQTNTIYF.

This clone appeared a few times. The chain couples TRBV7-3 to TRBJ2-1; D gene unclear. V was pared by 0 bases and J by 0 bases, with 6 bases between. This CDR3 comprises 15 residues. Germline V gene lookup returns CDR1 SGHTA and CDR2 FQGTGA. As DNA, the CDR3 is TGTGCCAGCAGCTTAACGCCCAGCTCCTACAATGAGCAGTTCTTC. It codes for CASSLTPSSYNEQFF.

This chain connects TRBV27 to TRBJ2-1; TRBD2 matches at 12 bases. The length of the CDR3 is 18 residues. The ends lost 1 base at V and 0 bases at J; junction bases unmatched: 4. From germline, CDR1 is MNHEY and CDR2 SMNVEV (reference sequence). CDR3 in DNA: TGTGCCAGCAGTTTATTAACTAGCGGGGGGAGCTCCTACAATGAGCAGTTCTTC. It codes for CASSLLTSGGSSYNEQFF.

The chain recombines TRBV27 with TRBJ1-6, with a tentative D call TRBD1 (6 bases). There are 12 residues in the CDR3. V was clipped by 8 bases and J by 4 bases, with 6 bases between them. In germline, CDR1 is MNHEY, CDR2 SMNVEV (reference sequence). Here the CDR3 DNA reads TGTGCCAGCGGACAGTATAATTCACCCCTCCACTTT. This codes for CASGQYNSPLHF.

The rearrangement links TRBV7-2 to TRBJ1-1; tentative D call: TRBD1 (6 bases). V was shortened by 0 bases and J by 8 bases, with 13 bases between the two germline ends. This CDR3 has 14 residues. From germline, CDR1 is SGHTA and CDR2 FQGNSA. CDR3 sequence: CASSLAARGTEAFF. CDR3 DNA sequence: TGTGCCAGCAGCTTAGCTGCAAGAGGGACAGAAGCTTTCTTT.

The chain combines TRBV11-2 with TRBJ1-5; 9 bases line up with TRBD1. The germline CDR1 and CDR2 sequences are SGHAT and FQNNGV. V lost 0 bases and J lost 6; bases outside the gene matches: 15. CDR3 size: 19 residues. CDR3: CASSLDYPLGTGNIQPQHF. The CDR3 DNA is TGTGCCAGCAGCTTAGATTACCCCCTCGGGACAGGGAATATTCAGCCCCAGCATTTT.

This clone was picked up one time. V and J are TRBV24-1 and TRBJ2-1, with 8 bases lining up with TRBD2. The trim removed 1 base at V and 15 bases at J, leaving 4 bases unmatched. The V gene's germline CDR1 is KGHDR and CDR2 SFDVKD. The CDR3 covers 12 residues. The CDR3 DNA is TGTGCCACCAGTGATTTACGGGGGGGTTCGTTCTTC. It encodes CATSDLRGGSFF.

The chain combines TRBV5-6 with TRBJ1-2, with 11 bases identical to TRBD1. The germline CDR1 and CDR2 sequences are SGHDT and YYEEEE. The CDR3 has 18 residues. Unmatched junction bases numbered 13, after V lost 4 bases and J lost 2 bases. The CDR3 sequence: CASSPPGQGEIGNYGYTF. CDR3 sequence (DNA): TGTGCCAGCAGCCCACCGGGACAGGGGGAGATAGGGAACTATGGCTACACCTTC.

The rearrangement links TRBV10-1 to TRBJ1-5; TRBD1 matches 8 bases. This CDR3 contains 15 residues. Germline CDR1 reads WNHNN; CDR2 reads SYGVQD (reference sequence). V shed 3 bases, J shed 1 base, and the junction held 2 bases outside the gene matches. CDR3 DNA: TGCGCCAGCAGTGATGGACAGGGCAGCAATCAGCCCCAGCATTTT. It translates to CASSDGQGSNQPQHF.

This sequence joins TRBV19 and TRBJ1-2; 7 bases match TRBD1. V was clipped by 10 bases and J by 3 bases; unmatched bases: 8. The CDR3 is 13 amino acids. Per the germline V gene, CDR1 is LNHDA and CDR2 is SQIVND (reference sequence). CDR3 DNA: TGTGCCACCCAAACAGGGGAGGACTATGGCTACACCTTC. Residues: CATQTGEDYGYTF.

The chain recombines TRBV5-8 with TRBJ2-5; TRBD2 might be the D (5 bases). Deletions cut 4 bases from V and 0 bases from J, with 10 bases between. Germline-derived CDR1 and CDR2 are SGHTS and YDEGEE. The CDR3 has 14 amino acids. The CDR3 nucleotides are TGTGCCAGCAGCGGCGGGTTTTACCAAGAGACCCAGTACTTC. Its protein product is CASSGGFYQETQYF.

The table lists this clone with a count of one. This chain connects TRBV25-1 to TRBJ1-4; 9 bases fit TRBD1. The junction had 10 bases not matched to a gene; V was cut back by 4 bases and J by 10 bases. CDR3 length equals 15 residues. In germline, CDR1 is MGHDK, CDR2 SYGVNS. The CDR3 DNA is TGTGCCAGCAGTGTCCCGGGACAGGGACCTGGAAAACTGTTTTTT. It codes for CASSVPGQGPGKLFF.